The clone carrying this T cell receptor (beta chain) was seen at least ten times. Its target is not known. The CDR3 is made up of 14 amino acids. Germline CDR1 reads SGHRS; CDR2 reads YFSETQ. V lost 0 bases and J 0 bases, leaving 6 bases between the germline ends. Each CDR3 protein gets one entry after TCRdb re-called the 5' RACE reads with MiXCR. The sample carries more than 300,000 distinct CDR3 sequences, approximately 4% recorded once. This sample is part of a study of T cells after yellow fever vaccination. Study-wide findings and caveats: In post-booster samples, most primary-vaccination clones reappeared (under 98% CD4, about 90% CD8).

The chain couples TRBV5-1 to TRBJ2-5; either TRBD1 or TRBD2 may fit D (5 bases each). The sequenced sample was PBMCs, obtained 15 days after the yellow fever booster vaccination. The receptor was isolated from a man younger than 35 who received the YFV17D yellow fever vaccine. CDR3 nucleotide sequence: TGCGCCAGCAGCTTGGGAGGGGACCAAGAGACCCAGTACTTC. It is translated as CASSLGGDQETQYF. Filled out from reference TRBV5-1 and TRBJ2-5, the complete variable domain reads KAGVTQTPRYLIKTRGQQVTLSCSPISGHRSVSWYQQTPGQGLQFLFEYFSETQRNKGNFPGRFSGRQFSNSRSEMNVSTLELGDSALYLCASSLGGDQETQYFGPGTRLLVL.